The 13 T cell receptor beta chains given below trace back to one sample, sequenced in a study of blood T cell repertoires in COVID-19. The table came from immunoSEQ multiplex PCR; TCRdb's copy has only in-frame clones and leaves some out. This table holds some 70,000 clones, 84% found once. Input material: peripheral blood. The receptors were sampled from a woman aged 55-70 years with acute or convalescent COVID-19.

The genes are TRBV10-3 and TRBJ1-1, with 7 bases fitting TRBD1. The CDR3 covers 17 residues. V dropped 2 bases and J dropped 0; count of bases not matched to a gene: 9. Germline CDR1 reads ENHRY; CDR2 reads SYGVKD. The CDR3 loop reads CAISEPQTGLMNTEAFF. CDR3 nucleotides: TGTGCCATCAGTGAGCCCCAGACAGGGCTAATGAACACTGAAGCTTTCTTT.

J is TRBJ1-2 and V is TRBV7-2; maybe TRBD1 (5 bases). Germline V lookup: CDR1 SGHTA, CDR2 FQGNSA. The CDR3 runs 14 residues. Trimming cost V 3 bases and J 3 bases, with 11 bases left between them. The DNA for the CDR3 is TGTGCCAGCAGCTTTGCGGGGACCTACTATGGCTACACCTTC. It yields the protein CASSFAGTYYGYTF. Drawing the rest from reference TRBV7-2 and TRBJ1-2, the complete variable domain is GAGVSQSPSNKVTEKGKDVELRCDPISGHTALYWYRQSLGQGLEFLIYFQGNSAPDKSGLPSDRFSAERTGGSVSTLTIQRTQQEDSAVYLCASSFAGTYYGYTFGSGTRLTVV.

This clone was observed once. The chain carries TRBV5-1 and TRBJ2-3, with D possibly being TRBD2 (7 bases). Germline loops: CDR1 SGHRS, CDR2 YFSETQ. This CDR3 region has 15 residues. Trimming shortened V by 6 bases and J by 0 bases, and 14 bases separated the two germline ends. CDR3 nucleotides: TGCGCCAGCAAGGGGCGGGGGCCTAGCACAGATACGCAGTATTTT. It codes for CASKGRGPSTDTQYF.

In its sample, this clone was seen once. The gene calls are TRBV5-1 and TRBJ1-1; D remains unclear. Trimming stripped 0 bases from V and 0 bases from J, with 9 bases between. Looked up from germline, CDR1 is SGHRS and CDR2 is YFSETQ. The CDR3 totals 15 residues. This CDR3 reads CASSLVPQMNTEAFF. As DNA, the CDR3 is TGCGCCAGCAGCTTGGTACCCCAGATGAACACTGAAGCTTTCTTT.

The CDR3 sequence: CASSSRDSYQPQHF. The CDR3 DNA reads as TGTGCCAGCAGTTCGCGGGACAGCTATCAGCCCCAGCATTTT. The chain couples TRBV2 to TRBJ1-5; 7 bases map to TRBD1. This CDR3 is 14 amino acids long. Germline values: CDR1 SNHLY, CDR2 FYNNEI. Trimming took 5 bases from V and 5 from J; bases not matched to a gene: 6. Looking up the rest from reference TRBV2 and TRBJ1-5 gives the full variable domain: EPEVTQTPSHQVTQMGQEVILRCVPISNHLYFYWYRQILGQKVEFLVSFYNNEISEKSEIFDDQFSVERPDGSNFTLKIRSTKLEDSAMYFCASSSRDSYQPQHFGDGTRLSIL.

CDR3 loop: CASSQDGGDLYEQYF. As DNA, the CDR3 is TGCGCCAGCAGCCAAGATGGCGGGGATCTCTACGAGCAGTACTTC. The chain recombines TRBV4-1 with TRBJ2-7; the D gene is possibly TRBD2 (6 bases). The V and J ends lost 0 bases and 3 bases respectively, with 12 bases between them. CDR1 and CDR2 from the germline V gene are MGHRA and YSYEKL. The CDR3 consists of 15 residues.

The CDR3 DNA is TGTGCCAGCACCGGCAGGGTTGGAGAGACCCAGTACTTC. Its protein is CASTGRVGETQYF. The chain employs TRBV6-6 and TRBJ2-5; D possibly corresponds to TRBD1 (5 bases). The V end was cut by 7 bases, the J end by 4 bases, with 13 bases between. Germline CDR1 is MNHNY and CDR2 is SVGAGI (reference sequence). The CDR3 runs to 13 residues.

J is TRBJ1-6 and V is TRBV27; 9 bases map to TRBD1. Germline V CDR1 and CDR2: MNHEY, SMNVEV (reference sequence). The CDR3 has 14 residues. With V trimmed by 5 bases and J by 7 bases, 3 bases remained unmatched. The CDR3 DNA sequence: TGTGCCAGCAGTCACAGGGGGCGGAATTCACCCCTCCACTTT. This encodes CASSHRGRNSPLHF.

A word on this clone: The junction departs from the called germline gene at one end, perhaps through a read error. The V call is TRBV5-1, the J call TRBJ1-3; 9 bases align to TRBD1. Germline V gene data show CDR1 as SGHRS and CDR2 as YFSETQ. The CDR3 has 15 amino acids. The CDR3 region has the DNA TGCGCCAGCAGTTTGGGACAGGGAGCTGGAAACACCATATATTTT. Translated: CASSLGQGAGNTIYF.

The chain uses TRBV3-1 (or the pseudogene TRBV3-2) and TRBJ1-2; D not resolved. This CDR3 contains 15 residues. Germline V lookup: CDR1 LGHDT, CDR2 YNNKEL (reference sequence). V was cut by 4 bases and J by 5 bases, with 17 bases left in between. The CDR3 sequence: CASSPRAREQYGYTF. DNA of the CDR3: TGTGCCAGCAGCCCTAGGGCGAGGGAACAGTATGGCTACACCTTC.

V and J are TRBV14 and TRBJ1-1, with 9 bases aligning to TRBD1. Germline V lookup: CDR1 SGHDN, CDR2 FVKESK. Trimming cost V 4 bases and J 5 bases; bases outside gene matches: 5. This CDR3 region has 14 residues. CDR3 sequence: CASSPGTGWTEAFF. Written as DNA, the CDR3 is TGTGCCAGCAGCCCCGGGACAGGGTGGACTGAAGCTTTCTTT.

V and J are TRBV29-1 and TRBJ2-1; perhaps TRBD2 as D (7 bases). The V end was cut by 6 bases, the J end by 7 bases, with 25 bases between. The CDR3 extends over 16 amino acids. From germline, CDR1 is SQVTM and CDR2 ANQGSEA. The CDR3 here is CSVTLLGGRFSNEQFF. The CDR3 DNA follows: TGCAGCGTAACCCTCCTCGGGGGGCGATTTTCGAATGAGCAGTTCTTC.

This clone occurred once. The CDR3 DNA sequence: TGTGCCAGCAGCCAGGGACAGGGCGGGGAAAAACTGTTTTTT. It encodes CASSQGQGGEKLFF. This sequence joins TRBV11-2 and TRBJ1-4; 9 nucleotides agree with TRBD1. Germline trimming cut 5 bases from V and 8 bases from J; bases unmatched to any gene: 6. This CDR3 spans 14 amino acids. Germline CDR1 reads SGHAT; CDR2 reads FQNNGV.